Sequencing of this TCR beta chain was carried out in a study of neurological immune-mediated disorders. Time point: longitudinal time-point 2. Unsorted libraries came from 2 million PBMCs stored at -80 °C. Study-wide points: TCR-beta repertoires seemed private in all groups, with no expanded CDR3 amino acid sequences shared.

Synthesis of cDNA was accomplished via 5'RACE employing 10-nucleotide random UMIs. One entry per CDR3 protein results from TCRdb running MiXCR on the 5' RACE reads. This sample has some 100,000 distinct CDR3 sequences; over 10% occur once, and the top ten carry around 5.3%. The germline V and J ends were trimmed by 2 bases and 0 bases, with 10 bases remaining between them. CDR3 length: 14 residues. The germline gives CDR1 DFQATT, CDR2 SNEGSKA (reference sequence). Remarks on this clonotype: What it binds is unknown.

The receptor comes from a female donor with HTLV-1-associated myelopathy (HAM/TSP). The gene calls are TRBV20-1 and TRBJ1-1; D is possibly TRBD1 (5 bases). What was sequenced was PBMCs. In DNA, the CDR3 is TGCAGTGCTAGATCGGGGGGGGTGAACACTGAAGCTTTCTTT. This codes for CSARSGGVNTEAFF.